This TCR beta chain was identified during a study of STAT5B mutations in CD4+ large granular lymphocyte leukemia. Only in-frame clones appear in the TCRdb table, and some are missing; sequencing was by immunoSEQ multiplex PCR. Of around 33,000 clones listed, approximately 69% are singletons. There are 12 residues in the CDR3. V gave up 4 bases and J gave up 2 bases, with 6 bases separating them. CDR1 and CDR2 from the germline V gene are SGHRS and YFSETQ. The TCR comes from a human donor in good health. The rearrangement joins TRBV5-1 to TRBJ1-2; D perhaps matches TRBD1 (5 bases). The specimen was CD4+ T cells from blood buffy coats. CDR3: CASSRDNYGYTF. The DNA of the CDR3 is TGCGCCAGCAGCAGGGACAACTATGGCTACACCTTC.